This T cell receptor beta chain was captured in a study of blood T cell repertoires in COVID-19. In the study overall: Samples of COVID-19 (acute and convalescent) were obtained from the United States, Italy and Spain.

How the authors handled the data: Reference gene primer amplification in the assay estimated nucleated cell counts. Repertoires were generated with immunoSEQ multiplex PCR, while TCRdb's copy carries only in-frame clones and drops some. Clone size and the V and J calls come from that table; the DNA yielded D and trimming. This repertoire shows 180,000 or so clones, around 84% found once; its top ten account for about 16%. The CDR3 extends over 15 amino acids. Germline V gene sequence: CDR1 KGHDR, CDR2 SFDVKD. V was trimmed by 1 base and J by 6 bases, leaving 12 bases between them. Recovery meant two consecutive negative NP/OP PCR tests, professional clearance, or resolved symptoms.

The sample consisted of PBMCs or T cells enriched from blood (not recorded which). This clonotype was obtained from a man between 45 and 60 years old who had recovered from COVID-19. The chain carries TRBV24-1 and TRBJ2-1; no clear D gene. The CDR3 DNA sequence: TGTGCCACCAGTGATTTATGGTCTACGAGCAATGAGCAGTTCTTC. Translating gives CATSDLWSTSNEQFF.